These 6 T cell receptor beta chains share one sample of origin, sequenced in a study of immune cell composition in non-small cell lung cancer. The table came from immunoSEQ multiplex PCR; TCRdb's copy has only in-frame clones and leaves some out. The sample carries 7,000 to 8,000 clones, 65% to 75% recorded once. The material sequenced was lung tumor tissue. These receptors originate from a human donor with non-small cell lung cancer.

Only a few counts were recorded for this clone. The V gene is TRBV5-1, the J gene TRBJ1-1; D uncertain. The V end lost 0 bases, the J end lost 0 bases, and 6 bases lay between the germline ends. The CDR3 totals 14 residues. Germline lookup yields CDR1 SGHRS and CDR2 YFSETQ. The DNA of the CDR3 is TGCGCCAGCAGCTTGGCTTTATTGAACACTGAAGCTTTCTTT. It yields the protein CASSLALLNTEAFF.

The table lists this clone with a few counts. V is TRBV28 and J is TRBJ2-1, with 8 bases identical to TRBD2. The V segment lost 6 bases and the J segment 5 bases; nucleotides outside the gene matches: 6. This CDR3 region has 14 residues. Germline-derived CDR1 and CDR2 are MDHEN and SYDVKM. The CDR3 DNA is TGTGCCAGCAGGGGGACTAGGAGACACAATGAGCAGTTCTTC. Encoded protein: CASRGTRRHNEQFF.

This clone was seen a few times. The rearrangement links TRBV5-6 to TRBJ1-1; 7 bases map to TRBD1. V shed 4 bases and J 6 bases; nucleotides not matched to a gene: 6. CDR1 and CDR2 from the germline V gene are SGHDT and YYEEEE. CDR3 length: 13 amino acids. CDR3: CASSLTGSAEAFF. Written as DNA, the CDR3 is TGTGCCAGCAGCCTGACAGGGTCGGCTGAAGCTTTCTTT.

Turning to this clone: The same CDR3 can be traced to other DNA sequences in this sample. The chain is built from TRBV11-3 and TRBJ2-2; D is uncertain. Germline V gene lookup returns CDR1 SGHNT and CDR2 YENEEA. V lost 4 bases and J 7 bases, leaving 7 bases between the germline ends. CDR3 length: 12 amino acids. The CDR3 DNA reads TGTGCCAGCAGCTCCCGGTTCGGGGAGCTGTTTTTT. Amino acid sequence: CASSSRFGELFF.

CDR3 in amino acids: CASSSLGPGGNDEQYF. The CDR3 DNA is TGTGCCAGCAGCTCACTAGGGCCAGGGGGCAACGACGAGCAGTACTTC. This chain joins TRBV5-6 and TRBJ2-7; the match to TRBD1 covers 8 bases. V was pared by 3 bases and J by 5 bases, with 13 bases of the junction left unmatched. Looked up from germline, CDR1 is SGHDT and CDR2 is YYEEEE. The CDR3 covers 16 residues.

V is TRBV10-3 and J is TRBJ2-1, with 11 positions matching TRBD2. The CDR3 has 17 amino acids. Germline V gene sequence: CDR1 ENHRY, CDR2 SYGVKD. V shed 4 bases and J 5 bases; nucleotides not matched to a gene: 10. CDR3 nucleotide sequence: TGTGCCATCAGTGGAGATTCGGGACTAGCGGCCAACAATGAGCAGTTCTTC. Amino acid sequence: CAISGDSGLAANNEQFF.